A single sample gave rise to the 8 T cell receptor beta chains below, sequenced in a study of vaccination and CD4 T cells after COVID-19. Sequencing of the DNA from cultured CD4+ T cells was carried out with the Oncomine TCR Beta short-read assay. TCRdb re-called the PCR reads with MiXCR, one entry per CDR3 protein. This sample yields some 11,000 distinct CDR3 sequences, of which about three quarters are seen a single time; about 24% belongs to the top ten. Indicated treatment: approximately 9-day PBMC culture with coronavirus spike peptide pools or control peptides (ViraFEST assay). Antigen specificity for these receptors is unknown. The sequenced material came from CD4+ T cells from blood, cultured in vitro. The receptor source for this set is a human donor who had recovered from COVID-19.

The rearrangement uses TRBV20-1 and TRBJ2-1, with D possibly TRBD2 on 7 matching bases. V was shortened by 1 base and J by 10 bases, with 11 bases between the two germline ends. From germline, CDR1 is DFQATT and CDR2 SNEGSKA (reference sequence). The CDR3 sequence is 12 residues long. The CDR3 loop reads CSARVGGREQFF. CDR3 DNA sequence: TGCAGTGCTAGAGTCGGGGGGCGGGAGCAGTTCTTC.

The chain carries TRBV15 and TRBJ2-1; unclear D gene. CDR1 is LNHNV, CDR2 YYDKDF, per germline (reference sequence). CDR3 size: 17 residues. Between the trimmed V and J ends, which lost 3 bases and 2 bases, there was a span of 17 bases. The CDR3 region is CATSSSKSGDAYNEQFF. Written as DNA, the CDR3 is TGTGCCACCAGCAGTAGTAAATCAGGTGATGCCTACAATGAGCAGTTCTTC.

This clonotype was seen a few times. The CDR3 DNA follows: TGCAGTGCTAGGCGGGACAGGGGCCCGCAAATGCCCCAGCATTTT. It encodes CSARRDRGPQMPQHF. The chain recombines TRBV20-1 with TRBJ1-5, with 10 bases that match TRBD1. CDR1 and CDR2 (germline): DFQATT, SNEGSKA (reference sequence). This CDR3 has 15 amino acids. V was clipped by 3 bases and J by 9 bases; unmatched bases: 11.

The rearrangement uses TRBV6-1 and TRBJ1-1; the D gene is possibly TRBD1 (5 bases). The CDR3 totals 13 residues. V gave up 6 bases and J gave up 1 base, with 9 bases separating them. Per germline, CDR1 MNHNS and CDR2 SASEGT. CDR3 sequence reads: CASRMTANTEAFF. The CDR3 DNA reads as TGTGCCAGCAGGATGACAGCGAACACTGAAGCTTTCTTT.

The rearrangement joins TRBV7-2 to TRBJ2-3; 7 bases match TRBD2. The germline V gene has CDR1 SGHTA and CDR2 FQGNSA. This CDR3 has 17 residues. The junction had 6 bases not matched to a gene; V was cut back by 0 bases and J by 0 bases. CDR3 DNA: TGTGCCAGCAGCTTAGCCCGACTAGCCGTTAGCACAGATACGCAGTATTTT. Protein product: CASSLARLAVSTDTQYF. Filled out from reference TRBV7-2 and TRBJ2-3, the complete variable domain reads GAGVSQSPSNKVTEKGKDVELRCDPISGHTALYWYRQSLGQGLEFLIYFQGNSAPDKSGLPSDRFSAERTGGSVSTLTIQRTQQEDSAVYLCASSLARLAVSTDTQYFGPGTRLTVL.

V and J are TRBV19 and TRBJ2-5, with D tentatively TRBD1 or TRBD2 (5 bases each). Germline lookup yields CDR1 LNHDA and CDR2 SQIVND (reference sequence). Trimming stripped 8 bases from V and 1 base from J, with 17 bases between. The CDR3 contains 15 residues. The DNA for the CDR3 is TGTGCCAGTGGGCCCCTCCCGGGGCCCCAAGAGACCCAGTACTTC. It translates to CASGPLPGPQETQYF.

The rearrangement joins TRBV20-1 to TRBJ2-6; D may be TRBD1 or TRBD2 (5 bases each). V lost 3 bases to trimming and J lost 0 bases, with 18 bases between them. The CDR3 is 18 amino acids. The V gene's germline CDR1 is DFQATT and CDR2 SNEGSKA (reference sequence). The CDR3, as DNA: TGCAGTGCTAGGGGGGTGGGACGGTTGAGCTCTGGGGCCAACGTCCTGACTTTC. This encodes CSARGVGRLSSGANVLTF.

The rearrangement links TRBV27 to TRBJ2-7; 8 bases are shared with TRBD1. Germline CDR1 is MNHEY and CDR2 is SMNVEV (reference sequence). V lost 5 bases to trimming and J lost 3 bases; unmatched junction nucleotides: 9. The CDR3 runs to 15 residues. Here the CDR3 reads CASSTAGTGIYEQYF. The CDR3 DNA reads TGTGCCAGCAGTACAGCCGGGACAGGAATCTACGAGCAGTACTTC.